This T cell receptor beta chain was captured in a study of OX40 agonist ivuxolimab in advanced cancers. About the full investigation: Ivuxolimab was a fully human IgG2 agonistic monoclonal antibody targeting the costimulatory receptor OX40 (CD134). The dose-escalation cohort was over 70% male with a mean age of approximately 60 years, ranging from 23 to 79. Partial responses were achieved by three dose-escalation patients, of whom one had hepatocellular carcinoma and two had cutaneous melanoma. Patients were allowed to have had prior anti-PD-1, anti-PD-L1 or anti-CTLA-4 therapy, and approximately 37% of the dose-escalation patients had been treated with checkpoint inhibitors. Of the roughly 51 dose-escalation patients, hepatocellular carcinoma was present in about 19, melanoma in some 15, renal cell carcinoma in 9 and head and neck cancer in 9. Intravenous ivuxolimab was administered to patients every 2 weeks at six dose levels: 0.01, 0.1, 0.3, 1.5, 3 and 10 mg/kg. The paper covers the monotherapy dose-escalation part of the phase I ivuxolimab trial, which included N ≈ 54 patients. The purpose of peripheral TCRbeta sequencing was to test whether ivuxolimab changed TCR sequence diversity and led to clonal T-cell expansion.

Genomic DNA was isolated from the sorted cells so that the TCRbeta CDR3 region could be sequenced. The immunoSEQ Assay was used for sequencing of TCRbeta CDR3 regions. The source is immuneACCESS, and TCRdb retained only in-frame sequences with V and J called. Part of the clones is not carried over; for the studies checked, unresolved V genes explain less than half of this, and the remainder is unexplained. Recorded for this sample are tens of thousands of clones; approximately 85% of them occurred a single time. In total, the top ten clones hold roughly 18% of the sample. Study-wide findings and limitations: Clonal expansion of both CD4+ and CD8+ blood T cells was observed from baseline to week 6 at doses 0.1 to 3.0 mg/kg. After ivuxolimab, expanded clones were on average more numerous among CD8+ T cells than among CD4+ T cells. Low levels of normalized T-cell clonal expansion were also seen in some patients who did not respond. In the 0.1-3.0 mg/kg groups, partial responders had among the lowest normalized peripheral clonal expansion, particularly in CD8+ T cells. Which antigens the clonally expanded peripheral T cells were specific for was not determined.

Patients with autoimmune disease history or receiving systemic immunosuppression were excluded from the trial. Peripheral blood for TCR sequencing was drawn from every dose cohort at baseline, at cycle 4 day 1 and at cycle 7 day 1. Samples came from an open-label, multicenter, first-in-human phase I dose-escalation trial of ivuxolimab. The trial enrolled adults with locally advanced or metastatic head and neck squamous cell, hepatocellular, melanoma or renal cell carcinoma. Before TCR sequencing, CD4+ T cells and CD8+ T cells were sorted from peripheral blood as separate populations. From its cysteine to its phenylalanine, the CDR3 spans 16 amino acids. Of all the DNA, just the CDR3 is kept, 48 bases in frame from base 1. CDR1 and CDR2 are drawn from the germline V gene: LGHNA, YSLEER. V loses 0 bases at its end and J loses 3 bases; junction bases beyond the gene matches: 4. A note on this clone: This clone's antigen is unknown. Base qualities are missing; no much larger clone stands one base away.

Sequenced material: CD4+ or CD8+ T cells sorted from blood, taken in a trial of the OX40 agonist ivuxolimab. This sequence originates from an adult with an advanced solid tumor such as melanoma, head and neck, liver or kidney cancer. This chain joins TRBV4-3 to TRBJ2-7; 11 of the junction bases match TRBD2. The CDR3 protein is CASSQEGTSGRYEQYF. In nucleotides, the sequence is TGCGCCAGCAGCCAAGAAGGGACTAGCGGACGCTACGAGCAGTACTTC.